This record concerns one T cell receptor beta chain sequence. The data derive from a study of PD-1 blockade in classical Hodgkin lymphoma. Time point here: cycle 4 day 1 (C4D1), after less than 7 weeks of nivolumab. Brentuximab vedotin exposure varied among the patients, all of whom had relapsed after autologous stem cell transplantation. The ends lost 3 bases at V and 2 bases at J; junction bases unmatched: 6. The germline gives CDR1 KGHSH, CDR2 LQKENI. The CDR3 has 18 amino acids. Assay used: immunoSEQ multiplex PCR; TCRdb lists only in-frame clones, some missing. Among roughly 100,000 clones, more than 85% were seen once, and the ten largest hold roughly 2%.

The input for sequencing was peripheral blood mononuclear cells (PBMCs), taken before the fourth cycle of nivolumab. This receptor was obtained from a human donor with classical Hodgkin lymphoma. The V and J genes are TRBV18 and TRBJ2-6; the match to TRBD1 covers 11 bases. The CDR3 loop is CASSPIGTGGTGANVLTF. The CDR3 nucleotides are TGTGCCAGCTCACCGATAGGGACAGGGGGTACTGGGGCCAACGTCCTGACTTTC.